This TCR beta chain was retrieved from a study of graft-versus-host responses after intestinal transplantation. The CDR3 sequence is 16 residues long. Between the trimmed V and J ends, which lost 0 bases and 0 bases, there was a span of 11 bases. CDR1 is SGHRS, CDR2 YFSETQ, per germline. Clones were sequenced by immunoSEQ multiplex PCR, and TCRdb holds only the in-frame ones, with some missing. The profile covers approximately 100,000 clones, with 86% appearing a single time and roughly 1.4% taken by the ten largest. This sequence originates from a human patient who received an intestinal transplant, so some T cells may come from the graft donor. The chain carries TRBV5-1 and TRBJ2-3; D is uncertain. Sequencing used PBMCs, obtained 255 days after intestinal transplant. In DNA, the CDR3 is TGCGCCAGCAGCTTGGCCGGCCGTCCTAGCACAGATACGCAGTATTTT. Translated: CASSLAGRPSTDTQYF.